The rows below give T cell receptor beta chains drawn from one sample of a study of T cell responses to AZD1222 COVID-19 vaccine. Here immunoSEQ multiplex PCR was the method, and the copy in TCRdb shows in-frame clones only, minus some. Of about 67,000 clones listed, 80% to 90% are singletons. The starting material was peripheral blood, obtained on day 0 of AZD1222 vaccination. The receptors come from an adult in good health. CDR3s include the opening cysteine and the closing phenylalanine or tryptophan. The D gene is left open where the match is weak. Rows may omit the clone size; those that give it use once, few, many or a size class.

clone_size: once
v_call: TRBV21-1
j_call: TRBJ1-2
d_call: .
cdr3_aa: CARLQRRPRNYGYTF
cdr3_nt: TGTGCCAGATTGCAAAGGAGACCTAGGAACTATGGCTACACCTTC

clone_size: .
v_call: TRBV28
j_call: TRBJ2-7
d_call: TRBD1
cdr3_aa: CASSSGIQGNEQYF
cdr3_nt: TGTGCCAGCAGTTCTGGGATACAGGGGAACGAGCAGTACTTC

clone_size: .
v_call: TRBV6-4
j_call: TRBJ1-6
d_call: .
cdr3_aa: CASSVPPITINSPLHF
cdr3_nt: TGTGCCAGCAGTGTGCCCCCAATAACGATTAATTCACCCCTCCACTTT

clone_size: once
v_call: TRBV29-1
j_call: TRBJ1-3
d_call: .
cdr3_aa: CSVGLPTRGNTIYF
cdr3_nt: TGCAGCGTTGGGCTCCCTACGCGGGGAAACACCATATATTTT

clone_size: .
v_call: TRBV18
j_call: TRBJ1-5
d_call: .
cdr3_aa: CASSVGDKNQPQHF
cdr3_nt: TGTGCCAGCTCAGTGGGGGACAAGAATCAGCCCCAGCATTTT

clone_size: .
v_call: TRBV27
j_call: TRBJ1-1
d_call: TRBD1
cdr3_aa: CASSRQGDTEAFF
cdr3_nt: TGTGCCAGCAGTCGACAGGGGGACACTGAAGCTTTCTTT

clone_size: few
v_call: TRBV30
j_call: TRBJ1-5
d_call: .
cdr3_aa: CAWGGQSRNQPQHF
cdr3_nt: TGTGCCTGGGGCGGACAGAGCCGAAATCAGCCCCAGCATTTT

clone_size: .
v_call: TRBV9
j_call: TRBJ2-3
d_call: TRBD2
cdr3_aa: CASSVGGRAAGSTDTQYF
cdr3_nt: TGTGCCAGCAGCGTAGGGGGGAGGGCCGCTGGTAGCACAGATACGCAGTATTTT

clone_size: .
v_call: TRBV7-3
j_call: TRBJ1-4
d_call: TRBD1
cdr3_aa: CASSLTGQGKLFF
cdr3_nt: TGTGCCAGCAGCTTAACGGGACAGGGAAAACTGTTTTTT

clone_size: once
v_call: TRBV9
j_call: TRBJ2-6
d_call: .
cdr3_aa: CASSVGGNSGANVLTF
cdr3_nt: TGTGCCAGCAGCGTAGGGGGGAACTCTGGGGCCAACGTCCTGACTTTC

clone_size: once
v_call: TRBV6-2/TRBV6-3
j_call: TRBJ2-5
d_call: .
cdr3_aa: CASSYPSGEVEETQYF
cdr3_nt: TGTGCCAGCAGTTACCCCTCGGGGGAGGTTGAGGAGACCCAGTACTTC

clone_size: .
v_call: TRBV5-4
j_call: TRBJ2-7
d_call: TRBD2
cdr3_aa: CASSLASSGRASAYEQYF
cdr3_nt: TGTGCCAGCAGCTTGGCGTCTAGCGGGAGGGCCTCAGCCTACGAGCAGTACTTC

clone_size: .
v_call: TRBV14
j_call: TRBJ2-5
d_call: TRBD2
cdr3_aa: CASSSGLAGVETQYF
cdr3_nt: TGTGCCAGCAGCTCCGGACTAGCGGGAGTAGAGACCCAGTACTTC

clone_size: .
v_call: TRBV19
j_call: TRBJ1-4
d_call: TRBD1
cdr3_aa: CASTRDRGEKLFF
cdr3_nt: TGTGCCAGTACCCGGGACAGGGGTGAAAAACTGTTTTTT

clone_size: .
v_call: TRBV14
j_call: TRBJ1-3
d_call: .
cdr3_aa: CASSPGTAGNTIYF
cdr3_nt: TGTGCCAGCAGCCCGGGGACTGCCGGAAACACCATATATTTT

clone_size: .
v_call: TRBV7-8
j_call: TRBJ1-1
d_call: .
cdr3_aa: CASSSGHSMNTEAFF
cdr3_nt: TGTGCCAGCAGCTCCGGACATAGCATGAACACTGAAGCTTTCTTT

clone_size: once
v_call: TRBV18
j_call: TRBJ2-5
d_call: .
cdr3_aa: CASSPLGGETQYF
cdr3_nt: TGTGCCAGCTCACCACTTGGTGGGGAGACCCAGTACTTC

clone_size: .
v_call: TRBV7-9
j_call: TRBJ1-4
d_call: .
cdr3_aa: CASSFALNEKLFF
cdr3_nt: TGTGCCAGCAGCTTTGCGTTGAATGAAAAACTGTTTTTT

clone_size: .
v_call: TRBV24-1
j_call: TRBJ2-5
d_call: TRBD1
cdr3_aa: CATSDPTGARETQYF
cdr3_nt: TGTGCCACCAGTGATCCGACAGGGGCGCGAGAGACCCAGTACTTC

clone_size: .
v_call: TRBV5-1
j_call: TRBJ1-6
d_call: .
cdr3_aa: CASSRGNSYNSPLHF
cdr3_nt: TGCGCCAGCAGTAGGGGGAACTCCTATAATTCACCCCTCCACTTT

clone_size: .
v_call: TRBV9
j_call: TRBJ2-3
d_call: .
cdr3_aa: CASSVGGIPGPITF
cdr3_nt: TGTGCCAGCAGCGTAGGAGGGATTCCGGGACCAATCACTTTT

clone_size: .
v_call: TRBV28
j_call: TRBJ2-7
d_call: TRBD1
cdr3_aa: CASSYVDRGLYEQYF
cdr3_nt: TGTGCCAGCAGCTACGTGGACAGGGGGCTCTACGAGCAGTACTTC

clone_size: few
v_call: TRBV28
j_call: TRBJ1-4
d_call: .
cdr3_aa: CASSRQESFYDEKLFF
cdr3_nt: TGTGCCAGCAGTAGGCAGGAGAGTTTCTACGATGAAAAACTGTTTTTT

clone_size: .
v_call: TRBV28
j_call: TRBJ1-1
d_call: .
cdr3_aa: CASRAQGSTEAFF
cdr3_nt: TGTGCCAGCAGGGCACAGGGATCCACTGAAGCTTTCTTT

clone_size: .
v_call: TRBV3-1/TRBV3-2
j_call: TRBJ1-6
d_call: TRBD1
cdr3_aa: CASSQGDRGSPLHF
cdr3_nt: TGTGCCAGCAGCCAGGGGGACAGGGGTTCACCCCTCCACTTT

clone_size: once
v_call: TRBV20-1
j_call: TRBJ1-1
d_call: .
cdr3_aa: CSASLGRGWLNTEAFF
cdr3_nt: TGCAGTGCTAGTTTGGGCAGGGGTTGGTTGAACACTGAAGCTTTCTTT

clone_size: .
v_call: TRBV7-9
j_call: TRBJ2-1
d_call: .
cdr3_aa: CASSPRTRSYNEQFF
cdr3_nt: TGTGCCAGCAGCCCCCGGACTCGATCCTACAATGAGCAGTTCTTC

clone_size: .
v_call: TRBV6-5
j_call: TRBJ2-7
d_call: TRBD1
cdr3_aa: CASSLAQGAMDEQYF
cdr3_nt: TGTGCCAGCAGCCTAGCACAGGGGGCTATGGACGAGCAGTACTTC

clone_size: many
v_call: TRBV28
j_call: TRBJ2-7
d_call: .
cdr3_aa: CASSAPPREYEQYF
cdr3_nt: TGTGCCAGCAGTGCACCTCCCCGCGAGTACGAGCAGTACTTC

clone_size: .
v_call: TRBV11-2
j_call: TRBJ2-7
d_call: .
cdr3_aa: CASSLDGGSFYEQYF
cdr3_nt: TGTGCCAGCAGCTTAGACGGGGGATCTTTCTACGAGCAGTACTTC

clone_size: .
v_call: TRBV19
j_call: TRBJ2-5
d_call: TRBD1
cdr3_aa: CASSPDHRGLVETQYF
cdr3_nt: TGTGCCAGTAGTCCAGATCACAGGGGGCTCGTGGAGACCCAGTACTTC

clone_size: many
v_call: TRBV28
j_call: TRBJ2-4
d_call: TRBD1
cdr3_aa: CASSLLKRTGVAKNIQYF
cdr3_nt: TGTGCCAGCAGTTTACTAAAGCGAACAGGGGTAGCCAAAAACATTCAGTACTTC

clone_size: .
v_call: TRBV7-9
j_call: TRBJ2-3
d_call: .
cdr3_aa: CASSLAGNSEDTQYF
cdr3_nt: TGTGCCAGCAGCTTAGCAGGTAACAGTGAGGATACGCAGTATTTT

clone_size: .
v_call: TRBV27
j_call: TRBJ2-5
d_call: TRBD2
cdr3_aa: CASSFRGGPETQYF
cdr3_nt: TGTGCCAGCAGTTTTCGGGGGGGCCCAGAGACCCAGTACTTC

clone_size: .
v_call: TRBV27
j_call: TRBJ1-1
d_call: TRBD1
cdr3_aa: CASSFQGARTEAFF
cdr3_nt: TGTGCCAGCAGTTTTCAGGGGGCGCGAACTGAAGCTTTCTTT

clone_size: .
v_call: TRBV29-1
j_call: TRBJ2-7
d_call: .
cdr3_aa: CSVEVTGNEQYF
cdr3_nt: TGCAGCGTTGAAGTCACAGGGAACGAGCAGTACTTC

clone_size: .
v_call: TRBV6-2/TRBV6-3
j_call: TRBJ1-1
d_call: .
cdr3_aa: CASSYSPGKTEAFF
cdr3_nt: TGTGCCAGCAGTTACTCTCCGGGTAAGACTGAAGCTTTCTTT

clone_size: .
v_call: TRBV28
j_call: TRBJ1-3
d_call: .
cdr3_aa: CASSSMNGAFGNTIYF
cdr3_nt: TGTGCCAGCAGTTCCATGAACGGGGCATTCGGAAACACCATATATTTT

clone_size: .
v_call: TRBV16
j_call: TRBJ1-6
d_call: .
cdr3_aa: CASSQSGQGHSPLHF
cdr3_nt: TGTGCCAGCAGCCAATCGGGCCAGGGACATTCACCCCTCCACTTT

clone_size: .
v_call: TRBV7-2
j_call: TRBJ1-6
d_call: .
cdr3_aa: CASSSLPVNSPLHF
cdr3_nt: TGTGCCAGCAGCTCTCTTCCAGTTAATTCACCCCTCCACTTT

clone_size: many
v_call: TRBV28
j_call: TRBJ1-2
d_call: .
cdr3_aa: CASRTASANYGYTF
cdr3_nt: TGTGCCAGCAGAACAGCGTCCGCTAACTATGGCTACACCTTC

clone_size: .
v_call: TRBV18
j_call: TRBJ2-6
d_call: .
cdr3_aa: CASSPLRFSGANVLTF
cdr3_nt: TGTGCCAGCTCACCACTCCGGTTCTCTGGGGCCAACGTCCTGACTTTC

clone_size: .
v_call: TRBV28
j_call: TRBJ1-1
d_call: .
cdr3_aa: CASSLGGVHTEAFF
cdr3_nt: TGTGCCAGCAGTTTAGGGGGGGTTCACACTGAAGCTTTCTTT

clone_size: .
v_call: TRBV27
j_call: TRBJ2-1
d_call: TRBD2
cdr3_aa: CASSLLLAGHNEQFF
cdr3_nt: TGTGCCAGCAGTTTACTACTAGCGGGACACAATGAGCAGTTCTTC

clone_size: .
v_call: TRBV14
j_call: TRBJ2-4
d_call: .
cdr3_aa: CASSPTYYPGAKNIQYF
cdr3_nt: TGTGCCAGCAGTCCAACTTACTATCCAGGGGCCAAAAACATTCAGTACTTC

clone_size: .
v_call: TRBV24-1
j_call: TRBJ2-2
d_call: TRBD2
cdr3_aa: CATSDSRGVTGELFF
cdr3_nt: TGTGCCACCAGTGATTCCCGGGGGGTAACCGGGGAGCTGTTTTTT

clone_size: .
v_call: TRBV7-3
j_call: TRBJ1-2
d_call: .
cdr3_aa: CASSPDRNYGYTF
cdr3_nt: TGTGCCAGCAGCCCGGACCGGAACTATGGCTACACCTTC

clone_size: medium-sized
v_call: TRBV7-2
j_call: TRBJ1-5
d_call: .
cdr3_aa: CASSEELNQPQHF
cdr3_nt: TGTGCCAGCAGCGAGGAGCTAAATCAGCCCCAGCATTTT

clone_size: .
v_call: TRBV30
j_call: TRBJ1-5
d_call: .
cdr3_aa: CAWSTTRGDQPQHF
cdr3_nt: TGTGCCTGGAGTACAACCCGCGGCGATCAGCCCCAGCATTTT

clone_size: .
v_call: TRBV5-6
j_call: TRBJ1-1
d_call: TRBD1
cdr3_aa: CASSLPGQGGNTEAFF
cdr3_nt: TGTGCCAGCAGCCTCCCGGGACAGGGAGGGAACACTGAAGCTTTCTTT

clone_size: .
v_call: TRBV10-2
j_call: TRBJ1-3
d_call: .
cdr3_aa: CASSDPEWSGNTIYF
cdr3_nt: TGCGCCAGCAGCGACCCGGAGTGGTCTGGAAACACCATATATTTT

clone_size: .
v_call: TRBV29-1
j_call: TRBJ1-1
d_call: .
cdr3_aa: CSAGTGNTEAFF
cdr3_nt: TGCAGCGCCGGGACGGGGAACACTGAAGCTTTCTTT

clone_size: .
v_call: TRBV3-1/TRBV3-2
j_call: TRBJ1-1
d_call: .
cdr3_aa: CASAFGTGNTEAFF
cdr3_nt: TGTGCCAGCGCATTCGGGACGGGGAACACTGAAGCTTTCTTT

clone_size: .
v_call: TRBV9
j_call: TRBJ2-3
d_call: .
cdr3_aa: CASSGTPDPAPTDTQYF
cdr3_nt: TGTGCCAGCAGCGGCACACCGGACCCAGCCCCCACAGATACGCAGTATTTT

clone_size: .
v_call: TRBV29-1
j_call: TRBJ2-5
d_call: .
cdr3_aa: CSVDRRYEETQYF
cdr3_nt: TGCAGCGTTGACCGAAGGTACGAGGAGACCCAGTACTTC

clone_size: .
v_call: TRBV6-2/TRBV6-3
j_call: TRBJ1-5
d_call: .
cdr3_aa: CASSGTTANQPQHF
cdr3_nt: TGTGCCAGCAGCGGTACCACAGCAAATCAGCCCCAGCATTTT

clone_size: .
v_call: TRBV5-6
j_call: TRBJ1-1
d_call: .
cdr3_aa: CASSLERAMNTEAFF
cdr3_nt: TGTGCCAGCAGCTTGGAACGTGCCATGAACACTGAAGCTTTCTTT

clone_size: .
v_call: TRBV4-2
j_call: TRBJ2-7
d_call: .
cdr3_aa: CASSQWPPGTPIYEQYF
cdr3_nt: TGTGCCAGCAGCCAATGGCCCCCGGGAACCCCTATTTACGAGCAGTACTTC

clone_size: once
v_call: TRBV24-1
j_call: TRBJ1-5
d_call: .
cdr3_aa: CATSRAGNQPQHF
cdr3_nt: TGTGCCACCAGTCGGGCGGGGAATCAGCCCCAGCATTTT